The 18 T cell receptor beta chains given below trace back to one sample, sequenced in a study of beta chain features in type 1 diabetes. cDNA synthesis used the whole RNA isolate, giving expressed TCRB sequences. The assay was immunoSEQ multiplex PCR, and TCRdb's table has in-frame clones only and misses some. The sample lists over 350,000 clones, more than 12% occurring once. The sequenced sample consisted of naive CD4+ T cells from blood. The source of these receptors is a woman aged 18-30 years in good health.

This clone was detected only a few times. The rearrangement uses TRBV27 and TRBJ1-5; D unclear. From germline, CDR1 is MNHEY and CDR2 SMNVEV (reference sequence). This CDR3 has 13 amino acids. V shed 6 bases and J shed 3 bases, with 9 bases lying between them. CDR3 region: CASSAEYNQPQHF. In DNA, the CDR3 is TGTGCCAGCAGCGCGGAATACAATCAGCCCCAGCATTTT.

This chain connects TRBV30 to TRBJ2-4, with a tentative D call TRBD1 (6 bases). Looked up from germline, CDR1 is GTSNPN and CDR2 is SVGIG (reference sequence). This CDR3 is 15 amino acids long. The ends were cut back, 0 bases at V and 0 bases at J, with 9 bases in the middle. The CDR3: CAWSVRGLAKNIQYF. The CDR3 DNA follows: TGTGCCTGGAGTGTCAGGGGCTTAGCCAAAAACATTCAGTACTTC.

The V gene is TRBV18, the J gene TRBJ2-5; TRBD2 might be the D (5 bases). CDR1 and CDR2 (germline): KGHSH, LQKENI. Trimming pared 2 bases from V and 2 bases from J, leaving 9 bases between. The CDR3 has 14 residues. The CDR3, as DNA: TGTGCCAGCTCACCAGACGGGGTACAAGAGACCCAGTACTTC. This gives the protein CASSPDGVQETQYF.

As concerns this clone: Within the sample, other DNA sequences also encode this same CDR3. The rearrangement joins TRBV18 to TRBJ2-1, with TRBD2 as a possible D gene (6 bases). V was pared by 3 bases and J by 0 bases, with 6 bases between. The CDR3 contains 14 residues. CDR1 and CDR2 (germline): KGHSH, LQKENI. The CDR3: CASSPGSSYNEQFF. The CDR3 nucleotides read TGTGCCAGCTCACCCGGGAGCTCCTACAATGAGCAGTTCTTC.

This chain's CDR3 is CASSLPGSDYEQYF. CDR3 DNA sequence: TGTGCCAGCAGTTTGCCGGGGTCCGACTACGAGCAGTACTTC. The V and J genes are TRBV28 and TRBJ2-7; possible D gene TRBD2, 5 bases. Between the trimmed V and J ends, which lost 3 bases and 3 bases, there was a span of 12 bases. There are 14 residues in the CDR3. Germline CDR1 MDHEN, CDR2 SYDVKM.

This clone was recorded a few times. The chain joins TRBV2 to TRBJ2-1, with 11 positions matching TRBD2. Germline CDR1 and CDR2: SNHLY and FYNNEI. V shed 10 bases and J 7 bases; nucleotides not matched to a gene: 12. This CDR3 is built from 15 residues. The CDR3 DNA reads as TGTGCCATGAATTTAGCGGGAGGGCCTAATAATGAGCAGTTCTTC. Translation: CAMNLAGGPNNEQFF.

This clone was detected a few times. The V call is TRBV10-3, the J call TRBJ2-3, with 9 positions matching TRBD2. The V gene end was trimmed by 4 bases and the J gene end by 1 base; junction bases not matched to a gene: 0. The CDR3 contains 14 residues. The germline gives CDR1 ENHRY, CDR2 SYGVKD. This CDR3 reads CAISGLAGTDTQYF. The CDR3 DNA reads as TGTGCCATCAGTGGACTAGCGGGCACAGATACGCAGTATTTT.

The rearrangement uses TRBV11-2 and TRBJ1-1; D is undetermined. Trimming cost V 5 bases and J 3 bases, with 10 bases left between them. CDR1 and CDR2 (germline): SGHAT, FQNNGV. This CDR3 is built from 13 residues. CDR3 sequence reads: CASSTATYTEAFF. CDR3 nucleotides: TGTGCCAGCAGCACTGCCACCTACACTGAAGCTTTCTTT.

The chain uses TRBV30 and TRBJ2-1; TRBD2 aligns across 7 bases. CDR1 and CDR2 from the germline V gene are GTSNPN and SVGIG (reference sequence). The junction had 14 bases not matched to a gene; V was cut back by 0 bases and J by 6 bases. This CDR3 has 17 amino acids. The CDR3 DNA follows: TGTGCCTGGAGTGTACGGTTGTGGGCGGGAGTTGGCAATGAGCAGTTCTTC. Its protein is CAWSVRLWAGVGNEQFF.

The V call is TRBV19, the J call TRBJ2-7; tentatively, D is TRBD2 (5 bases). Germline lookup yields CDR1 LNHDA and CDR2 SQIVND (reference sequence). CDR3 size: 13 residues. The V end was cut by 6 bases, the J end by 0 bases, with 9 bases between. CDR3 loop: CASRERSSYEQYF. The CDR3 DNA follows: TGTGCCAGTAGAGAGCGGAGCTCCTACGAGCAGTACTTC.

The chain couples TRBV14 to TRBJ2-5; the D gene is possibly TRBD1 (5 bases). Trimming stripped 1 base from V and 4 bases from J, with 16 bases between. Germline V CDR1 and CDR2: SGHDN, FVKESK. This CDR3 contains 16 residues. CDR3 sequence: CASSQGWGLERETQYF. As DNA, the CDR3 is TGTGCCAGCAGCCAAGGGTGGGGCCTGGAGCGAGAGACCCAGTACTTC.

The rearrangement links TRBV30 to TRBJ2-1; TRBD2 agrees at 8 bases. The CDR3 sequence is 13 residues long. Germline CDR1 reads GTSNPN; CDR2 reads SVGIG (reference sequence). Trimming cost V 5 bases and J 6 bases; bases outside gene matches: 6. The CDR3 spells CAWVGLVGNEQFF. The CDR3 DNA is TGTGCCTGGGTGGGACTAGTCGGCAATGAGCAGTTCTTC.

J is TRBJ2-7 and V is TRBV6-6; TRBD1 is a possible D gene (8 bases). The V and J ends lost 6 bases and 6 bases respectively, with 15 bases between them. The CDR3 length is 13 residues. Germline loops: CDR1 MNHNY, CDR2 SVGAGI (reference sequence). CDR3 bases: TGTGCCAGCAGCGGACAGGGAGGGACCGAGCAGTACTTC. The encoded protein is CASSGQGGTEQYF.

The table lists this clone with a few counts. Other DNA sequences in this specimen translate into the identical CDR3. The chain is built from TRBV5-1 and TRBJ2-3; D gene ambiguous. The V gene's germline CDR1 is SGHRS and CDR2 YFSETQ. V dropped 0 bases and J dropped 3 bases, with 2 bases sitting between them. The length of the CDR3 is 12 residues. CDR3 in DNA: TGCGCCAGCAGCTTGGCGACAGATACGCAGTATTTT. Amino acids: CASSLATDTQYF.

The CDR3 nucleotides read TGCGCCAGCAGCCTTGGAGGGATCTCTGGGGCCAACGTCCTGACTTTC. This gives the protein CASSLGGISGANVLTF. This rearrangement joins TRBV5-1 to TRBJ2-6; D is possibly TRBD2 (6 bases). Trimming removed 4 bases at V and 0 bases at J, with 11 bases between. The germline V gene has CDR1 SGHRS and CDR2 YFSETQ. The CDR3 contains 16 residues.

This clone was seen more than once but under ten times. The chain carries TRBV27 and TRBJ2-3; 7 bases fit TRBD2. This CDR3 contains 15 residues. The V gene end was trimmed by 5 bases and the J gene end by 0 bases; junction bases not matched to a gene: 5. The germline CDR1 and CDR2 sequences are MNHEY and SMNVEV (reference sequence). This chain's CDR3 is CASSPAGVSTDTQYF. Written as DNA, the CDR3 is TGTGCCAGCAGTCCCGCGGGAGTAAGCACAGATACGCAGTATTTT.

The sample holds a few counts of this clone. The rearrangement links TRBV15 to TRBJ1-3, with D possibly matching TRBD1 (6 bases). Trimming took 3 bases from V and 3 from J, leaving 12 bases between them. The CDR3 covers 15 residues. Germline V gene sequence: CDR1 LNHNV, CDR2 YYDKDF (reference sequence). CDR3 protein: CATSSPGENGNTIYF. For the CDR3, the DNA is TGTGCCACCAGCAGCCCAGGGGAAAATGGAAACACCATATATTTT.

The chain carries TRBV19 and TRBJ1-5; D gene unclear. The CDR3 is made up of 12 amino acids. Per germline, CDR1 LNHDA and CDR2 SQIVND (reference sequence). CDR3 coding DNA: TGTGCTAGCCGCCAAGCCGATCAGCCCCAGCATTTT. Protein: CASRQADQPQHF. The whole variable domain, remainder taken from reference TRBV19 and TRBJ1-5, is DGGITQSPKYLFRKEGQNVTLSCEQNLNHDAMYWYRQDPGQGLRLIYYSQIVNDFQKGDIAEGYSVSREKKESFPLTVTSAQKNPTAFYLCASRQADQPQHFGDGTRLSIL.